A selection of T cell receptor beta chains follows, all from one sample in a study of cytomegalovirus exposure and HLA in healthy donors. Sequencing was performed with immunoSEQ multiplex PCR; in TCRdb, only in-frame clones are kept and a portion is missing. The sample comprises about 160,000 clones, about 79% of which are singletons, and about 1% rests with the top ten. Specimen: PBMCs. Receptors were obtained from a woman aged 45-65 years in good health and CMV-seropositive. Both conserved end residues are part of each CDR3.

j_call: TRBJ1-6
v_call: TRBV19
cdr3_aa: CASSTGENSPLHF

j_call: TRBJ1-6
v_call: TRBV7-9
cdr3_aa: CASSYQETGEKLHF

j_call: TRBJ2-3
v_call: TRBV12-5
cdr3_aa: CASGLGASGVGDTQYF

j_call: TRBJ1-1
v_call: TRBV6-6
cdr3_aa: CASTPGGTMNTEAFF

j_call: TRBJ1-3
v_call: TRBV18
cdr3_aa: CASSPFIPGGIENTIYF

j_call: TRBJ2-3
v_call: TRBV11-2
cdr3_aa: CASSSRPGTGRTDTQYF

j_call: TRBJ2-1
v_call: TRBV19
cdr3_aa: CASDRGGRTYNEQFF

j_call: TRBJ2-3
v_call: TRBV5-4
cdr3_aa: CASSPKDRNTDTQYF

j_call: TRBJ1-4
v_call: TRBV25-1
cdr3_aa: CASSSSRGNEKLFF

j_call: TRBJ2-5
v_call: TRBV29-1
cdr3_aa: CSVSPYTGDRGETQYF

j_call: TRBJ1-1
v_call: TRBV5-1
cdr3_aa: CASSLLPGQLAFF

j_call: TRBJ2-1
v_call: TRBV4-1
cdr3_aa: CASSQDTGTLYNEQFF

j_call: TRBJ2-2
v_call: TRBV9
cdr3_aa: CASSLTANTGELFF

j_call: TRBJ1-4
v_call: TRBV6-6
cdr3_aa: CASSSSGQGTNEKLFF

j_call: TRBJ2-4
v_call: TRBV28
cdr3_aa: CASSLRQNIQYF

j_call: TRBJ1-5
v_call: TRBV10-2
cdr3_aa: CASSRQSYSNQPQHF

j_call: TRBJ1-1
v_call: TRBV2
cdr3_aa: CASIKGLNTEAFF

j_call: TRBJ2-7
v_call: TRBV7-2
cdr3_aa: CASSSDYRYKQYF

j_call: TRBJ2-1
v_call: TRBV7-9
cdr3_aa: CASSLAPGERYEQFF

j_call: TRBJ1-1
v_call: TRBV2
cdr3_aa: CASSGAIGNTEAFF

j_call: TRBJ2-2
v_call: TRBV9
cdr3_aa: CASSVFGSAVAGELFF

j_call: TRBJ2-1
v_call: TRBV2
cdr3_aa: CASSPTSGGAKLEQFF

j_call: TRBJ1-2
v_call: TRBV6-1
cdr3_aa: CAIFMDRGRVGYTF

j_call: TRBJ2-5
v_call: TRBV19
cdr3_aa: CASSMGAGKETQYF

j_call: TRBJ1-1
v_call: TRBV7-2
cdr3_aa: CASSSRQGMNTEAFF

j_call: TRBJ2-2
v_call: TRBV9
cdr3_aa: CASSVSQINTGELFF